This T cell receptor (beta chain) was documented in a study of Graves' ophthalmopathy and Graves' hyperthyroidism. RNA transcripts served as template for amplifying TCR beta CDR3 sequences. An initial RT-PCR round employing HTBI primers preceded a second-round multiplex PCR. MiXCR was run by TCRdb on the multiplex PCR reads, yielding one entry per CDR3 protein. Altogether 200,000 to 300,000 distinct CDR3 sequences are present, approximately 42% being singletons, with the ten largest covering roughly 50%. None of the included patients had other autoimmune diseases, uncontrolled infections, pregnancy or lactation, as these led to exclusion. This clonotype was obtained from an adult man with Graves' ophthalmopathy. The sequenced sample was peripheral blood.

The CDR3 nucleotides are TGCGCCAGCAGCTCGACAGGGAGGTCCTATAATTCACCCCTCCACTTT. Translation gives CASSSTGRSYNSPLHF. The chain joins TRBV5-1 to TRBJ1-6, with 7 positions matching TRBD1. The CDR3 loop spans 16 amino acids. The V and J ends lost 3 bases and 1 base, in that order; junction bases with no gene match: 4. The V gene's germline CDR1 is SGHRS and CDR2 YFSETQ. The variable domain in full, with the rest retrieved from reference TRBV5-1 and TRBJ1-6, is KAGVTQTPRYLIKTRGQQVTLSCSPISGHRSVSWYQQTPGQGLQFLFEYFSETQRNKGNFPGRFSGRQFSNSRSEMNVSTLELGDSALYLCASSSTGRSYNSPLHFGNGTRLTVT.